Sequencing of this T cell receptor beta chain was carried out in a study of blood T cell repertoires in COVID-19 (dated by TCRdb to 2018 to 2021). A note on the overall study: Collaborator samples came from the United States, Italy and Spain and covered acute and convalescent phases of COVID-19. The repertoires were released in a freely available public database intended as a resource for research on the immune response to SARS-CoV-2. Sample metadata almost always included a de-identified subject ID, COVID-19 status, age in years and sex. HLA class I and class II types, where available, came from metadata supplied by the sample provider rather than from assay-based typing. Samples were obtained from the ongoing ImmuneRACE study (first 160 participants) and from over a thousand subjects provided by 6 global collaborators. The prospective study material was composed of cDNA or gDNA derived from T cells, B-cell-depleted T cells, or PBMCs. Subjects who had been exposed to COVID-19, were actively infected with it, or had recovered from it provided the deeply sampled blood TCRbeta repertoires that made up the dataset.

TCRbeta CDR3 regions were amplified from genomic DNA using the immunoSEQ Assay, a bias-controlled multiplex PCR. The original methods were these. The number of nucleated cells in each sample was estimated from the amplification of reference gene primers within the assay. Sequence reads were collapsed and filtered to measure the absolute abundance of every unique TCRbeta CDR3 rearrangement. For each sample, productive Simpson clonality was calculated by taking the square root of Simpson's diversity index across productive rearrangements. The source is immuneACCESS, and TCRdb retained only in-frame sequences with V and J called. Part of the clones is not carried over; for the studies checked, unresolved V genes explain less than half of this, and the remainder is unexplained. V and J calls and clone size are given by that table; D and trimming were obtained from the DNA. For this sample the table gives around 100,000 clones, of which around 85% were detected only once. The top ten constitute approximately 13% of the sample.

Overall study outcomes, separate from this receptor: The quantity of clinical and demographic metadata differed by source and by participant and was supplied without curation.

The collaborating institutions used their own protocols to collect whole blood in K2EDTA tubes. For TCRbeta analysis, collaborator samples were shipped as frozen whole blood, as isolated PBMCs, or as DNA extracted from either sample type. Regarding this clone: This receptor's antigen is unknown. Base qualities were left out, and no much larger clone turns up one base away.

The cysteine opens and the phenylalanine closes a CDR3 of 15 amino acids. This entry keeps only the CDR3 DNA: 45 bases, framed from base 1. V is pared back by 6 bases and J by 3 bases, with 19 bases lying between the germline termini. In the germline V gene (reference sequence), CDR1 corresponds to SGHKS and CDR2 to YYEKEE. Sequenced input: peripheral blood. The chain is assembled from TRBV5-5 and TRBJ2-7; TRBD1 could be the D gene, as 6 bases match. The receptor was derived from a human donor in a cohort sampled during active COVID-19. The CDR3 region reads CASKLDRVPYYEQYF. The DNA sequence follows: TGTGCCAGCAAGCTGGACAGAGTCCCCTACTACGAGCAGTACTTC.